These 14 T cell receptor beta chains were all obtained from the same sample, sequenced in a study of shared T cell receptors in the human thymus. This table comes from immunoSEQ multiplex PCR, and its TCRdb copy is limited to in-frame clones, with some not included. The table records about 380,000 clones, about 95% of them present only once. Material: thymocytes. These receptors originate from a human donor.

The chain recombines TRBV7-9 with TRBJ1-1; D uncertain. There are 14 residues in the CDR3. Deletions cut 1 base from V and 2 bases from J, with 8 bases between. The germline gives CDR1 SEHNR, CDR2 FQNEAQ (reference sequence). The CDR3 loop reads CASSLGPRNTEAFF. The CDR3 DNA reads TGTGCCAGCAGCTTAGGTCCCCGAAACACTGAAGCTTTCTTT. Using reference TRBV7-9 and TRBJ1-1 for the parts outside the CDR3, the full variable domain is DTGVSQNPRHKITKRGQNVTFRCDPISEHNRLYWYRQTLGQGPEFLTYFQNEAQLEKSRLLSDRFSAERPKGSFSTLEIQRTEQGDSAMYLCASSLGPRNTEAFFGQGTRLTVV.

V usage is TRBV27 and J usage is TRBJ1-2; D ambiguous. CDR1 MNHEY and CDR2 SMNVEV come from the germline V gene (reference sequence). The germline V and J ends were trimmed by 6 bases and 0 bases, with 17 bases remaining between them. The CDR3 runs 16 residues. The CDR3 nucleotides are TGTGCCAGCAGCTACGACGGCGCATCCCCTAACTATGGCTACACCTTC. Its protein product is CASSYDGASPNYGYTF.

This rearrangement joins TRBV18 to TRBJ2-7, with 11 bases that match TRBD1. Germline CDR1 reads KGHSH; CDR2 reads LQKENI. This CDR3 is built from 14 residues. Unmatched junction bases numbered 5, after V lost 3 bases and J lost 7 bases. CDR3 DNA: TGTGCCAGCTCACCCGGACAGGGGGCGTTGGAGCAGTACTTC. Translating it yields CASSPGQGALEQYF.

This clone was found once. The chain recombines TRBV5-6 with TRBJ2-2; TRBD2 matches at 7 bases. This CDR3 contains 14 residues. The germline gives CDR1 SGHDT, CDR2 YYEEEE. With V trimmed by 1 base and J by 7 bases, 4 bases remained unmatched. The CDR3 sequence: CASSLREVGGELFF. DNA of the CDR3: TGTGCCAGCAGCTTGCGGGAGGTGGGCGGGGAGCTGTTTTTT.

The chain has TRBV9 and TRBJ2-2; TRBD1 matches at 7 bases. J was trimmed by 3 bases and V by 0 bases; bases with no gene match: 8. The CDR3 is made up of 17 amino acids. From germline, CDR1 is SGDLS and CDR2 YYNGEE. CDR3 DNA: TGTGCCAGCAGCGTAGAAAGGGGGCGAGGCGACACCGGGGAGCTGTTTTTT. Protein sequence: CASSVERGRGDTGELFF.

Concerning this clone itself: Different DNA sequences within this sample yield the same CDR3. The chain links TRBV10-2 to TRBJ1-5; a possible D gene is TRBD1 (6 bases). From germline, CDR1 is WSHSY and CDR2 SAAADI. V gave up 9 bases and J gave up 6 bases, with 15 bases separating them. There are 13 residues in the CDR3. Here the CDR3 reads CARAYRDIQPQHF. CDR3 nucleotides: TGCGCCAGAGCCTACCGGGACATTCAGCCCCAGCATTTT.

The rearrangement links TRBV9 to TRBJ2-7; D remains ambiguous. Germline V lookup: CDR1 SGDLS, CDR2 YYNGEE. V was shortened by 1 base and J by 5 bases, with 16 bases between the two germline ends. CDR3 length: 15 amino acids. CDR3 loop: CASSVNPIDINEQYF. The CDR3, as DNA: TGTGCCAGCAGCGTAAATCCCATAGACATCAACGAGCAGTACTTC.

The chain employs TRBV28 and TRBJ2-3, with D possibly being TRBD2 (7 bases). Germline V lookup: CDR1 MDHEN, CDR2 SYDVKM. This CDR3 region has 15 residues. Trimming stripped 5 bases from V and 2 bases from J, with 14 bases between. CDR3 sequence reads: CASSRRGRFTDTQYF. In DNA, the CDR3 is TGTGCCAGCAGTCGGCGGGGGCGATTCACAGATACGCAGTATTTT.

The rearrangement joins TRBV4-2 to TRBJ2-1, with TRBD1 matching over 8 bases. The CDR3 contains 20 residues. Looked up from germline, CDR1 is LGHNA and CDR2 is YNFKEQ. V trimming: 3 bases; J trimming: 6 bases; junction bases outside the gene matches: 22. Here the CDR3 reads CASSQSRGRGREVSANEQFF. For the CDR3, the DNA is TGTGCCAGCAGCCAGAGCAGGGGGCGCGGGCGGGAAGTTTCAGCCAATGAGCAGTTCTTC.

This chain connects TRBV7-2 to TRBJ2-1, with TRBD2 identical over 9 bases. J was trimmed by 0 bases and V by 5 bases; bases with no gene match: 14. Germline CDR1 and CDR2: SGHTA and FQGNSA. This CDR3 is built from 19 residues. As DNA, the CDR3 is TGTGCCAGCAGCCCCCCGAGACTAGCGGAGAACCGCTCCTACAATGAGCAGTTCTTC. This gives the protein CASSPPRLAENRSYNEQFF.

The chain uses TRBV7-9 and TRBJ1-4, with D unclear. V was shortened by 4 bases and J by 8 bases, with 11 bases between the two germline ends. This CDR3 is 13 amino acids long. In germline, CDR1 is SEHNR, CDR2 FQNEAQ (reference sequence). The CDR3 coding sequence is TGTGCCAGCAGCTCCGACTTGGAAGAAAAACTGTTTTTT. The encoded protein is CASSSDLEEKLFF.

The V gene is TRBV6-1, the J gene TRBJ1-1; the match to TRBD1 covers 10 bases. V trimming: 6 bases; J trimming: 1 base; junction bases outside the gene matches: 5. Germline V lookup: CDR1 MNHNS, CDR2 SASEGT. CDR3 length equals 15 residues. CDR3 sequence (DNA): TGTGCCAGCAGATCGGGACAGGGGAAGAACACTGAAGCTTTCTTT. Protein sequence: CASRSGQGKNTEAFF.

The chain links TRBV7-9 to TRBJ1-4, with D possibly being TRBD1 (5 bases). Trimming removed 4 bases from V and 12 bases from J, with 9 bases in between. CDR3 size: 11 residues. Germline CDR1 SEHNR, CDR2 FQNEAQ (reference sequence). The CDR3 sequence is CASSSPGQLFF. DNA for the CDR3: TGTGCCAGCAGCTCCCCGGGACAACTGTTTTTT.

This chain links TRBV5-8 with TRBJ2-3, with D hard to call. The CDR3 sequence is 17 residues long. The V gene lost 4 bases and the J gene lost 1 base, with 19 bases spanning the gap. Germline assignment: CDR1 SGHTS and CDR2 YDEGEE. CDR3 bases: TGTGCCAGCAGCGTTTATCCCATGCGTTCTGGCACAGATACGCAGTATTTT. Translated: CASSVYPMRSGTDTQYF.